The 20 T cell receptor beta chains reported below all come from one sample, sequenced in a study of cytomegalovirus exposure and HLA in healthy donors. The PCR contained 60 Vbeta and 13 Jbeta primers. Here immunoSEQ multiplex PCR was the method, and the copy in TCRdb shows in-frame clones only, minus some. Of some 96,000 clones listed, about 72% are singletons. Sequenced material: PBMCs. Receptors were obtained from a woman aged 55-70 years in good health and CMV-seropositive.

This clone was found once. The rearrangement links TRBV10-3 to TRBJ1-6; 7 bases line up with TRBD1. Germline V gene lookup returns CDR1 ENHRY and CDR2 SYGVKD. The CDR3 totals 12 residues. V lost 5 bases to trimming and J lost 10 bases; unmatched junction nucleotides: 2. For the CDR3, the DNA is TGTGCCATCAGTACAGGGGAATCACCCCTCCACTTT. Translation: CAISTGESPLHF.

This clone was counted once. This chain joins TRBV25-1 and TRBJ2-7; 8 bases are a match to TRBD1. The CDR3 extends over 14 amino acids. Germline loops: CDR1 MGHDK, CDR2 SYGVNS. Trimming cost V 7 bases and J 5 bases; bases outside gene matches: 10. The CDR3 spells CASTRGQGGHEQYF. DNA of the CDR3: TGTGCCAGCACTCGCGGACAGGGAGGCCACGAGCAGTACTTC.

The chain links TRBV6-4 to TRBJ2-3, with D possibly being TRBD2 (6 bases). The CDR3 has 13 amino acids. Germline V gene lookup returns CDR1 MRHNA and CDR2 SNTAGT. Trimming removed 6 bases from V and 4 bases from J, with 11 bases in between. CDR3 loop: CASSEREADTQYF. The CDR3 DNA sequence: TGTGCCAGCAGCGAAAGGGAGGCAGATACGCAGTATTTT.

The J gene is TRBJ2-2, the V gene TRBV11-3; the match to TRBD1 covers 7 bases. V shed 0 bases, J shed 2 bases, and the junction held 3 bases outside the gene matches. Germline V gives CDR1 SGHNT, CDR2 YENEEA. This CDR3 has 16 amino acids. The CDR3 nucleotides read TGTGCCAGCAGCTTAGAAGGGACAGAAAACACCGGGGAGCTGTTTTTT. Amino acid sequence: CASSLEGTENTGELFF.

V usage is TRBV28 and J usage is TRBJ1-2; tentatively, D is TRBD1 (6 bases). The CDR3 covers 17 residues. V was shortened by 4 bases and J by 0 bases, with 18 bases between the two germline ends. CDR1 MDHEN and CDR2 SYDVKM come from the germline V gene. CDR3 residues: CASSSPLPDRANYGYTF. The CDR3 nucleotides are TGTGCCAGCAGTTCTCCTCTACCGGACAGAGCTAACTATGGCTACACCTTC.

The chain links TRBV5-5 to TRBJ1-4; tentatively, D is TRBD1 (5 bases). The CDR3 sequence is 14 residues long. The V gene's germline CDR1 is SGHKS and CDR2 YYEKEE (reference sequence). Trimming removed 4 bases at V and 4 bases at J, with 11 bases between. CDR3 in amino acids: CASSVRDYNEKLFF. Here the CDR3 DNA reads TGTGCCAGCAGCGTCCGGGACTATAATGAAAAACTGTTTTTT.

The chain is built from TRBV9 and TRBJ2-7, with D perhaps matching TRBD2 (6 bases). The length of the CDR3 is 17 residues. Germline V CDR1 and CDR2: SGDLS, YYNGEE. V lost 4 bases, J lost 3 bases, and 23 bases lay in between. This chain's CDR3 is CASSTPKVGGSIYEQYF. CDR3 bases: TGTGCCAGCAGCACCCCCAAGGTTGGGGGGTCTATCTACGAGCAGTACTTC.

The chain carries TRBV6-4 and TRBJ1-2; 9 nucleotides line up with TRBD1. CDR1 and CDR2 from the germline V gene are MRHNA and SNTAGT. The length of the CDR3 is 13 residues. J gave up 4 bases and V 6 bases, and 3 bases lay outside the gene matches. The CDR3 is CASRGGQGYGYTF. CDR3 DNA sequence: TGTGCCAGCAGGGGGGGACAGGGCTATGGCTACACCTTC.

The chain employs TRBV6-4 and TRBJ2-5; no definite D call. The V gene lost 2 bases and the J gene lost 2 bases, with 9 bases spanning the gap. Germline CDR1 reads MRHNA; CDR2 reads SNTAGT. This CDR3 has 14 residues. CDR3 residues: CASSDPPRQETQYF. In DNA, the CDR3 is TGTGCCAGCAGTGACCCCCCGCGGCAAGAGACCCAGTACTTC.

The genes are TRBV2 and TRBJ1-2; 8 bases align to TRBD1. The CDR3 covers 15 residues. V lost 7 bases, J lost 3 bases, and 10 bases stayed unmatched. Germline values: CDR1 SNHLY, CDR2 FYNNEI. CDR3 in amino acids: CASTLDREGYYGYTF. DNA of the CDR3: TGTGCCAGCACCCTGGACAGGGAAGGTTACTATGGCTACACCTTC.

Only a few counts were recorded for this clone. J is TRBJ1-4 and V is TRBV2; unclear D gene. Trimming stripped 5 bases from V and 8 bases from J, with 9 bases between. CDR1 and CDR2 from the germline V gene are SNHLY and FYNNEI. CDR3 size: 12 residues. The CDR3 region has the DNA TGTGCCAGCAGTTGGGTCAGGGAAAAACTGTTTTTT. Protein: CASSWVREKLFF.

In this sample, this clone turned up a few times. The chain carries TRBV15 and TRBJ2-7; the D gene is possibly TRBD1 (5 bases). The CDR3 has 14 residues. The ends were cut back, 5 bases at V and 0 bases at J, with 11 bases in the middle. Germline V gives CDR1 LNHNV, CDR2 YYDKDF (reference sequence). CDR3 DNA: TGTGCCACCAGCCGCTCAAGGGGCTCCTACGAGCAGTACTTC. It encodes CATSRSRGSYEQYF.

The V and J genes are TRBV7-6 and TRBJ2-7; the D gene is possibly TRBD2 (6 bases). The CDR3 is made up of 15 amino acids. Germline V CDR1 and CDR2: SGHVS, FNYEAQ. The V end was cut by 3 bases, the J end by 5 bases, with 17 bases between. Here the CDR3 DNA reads TGTGCCAGCAGCTTCGCCGGGACTCCAATAGACGAGCAGTACTTC. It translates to CASSFAGTPIDEQYF.

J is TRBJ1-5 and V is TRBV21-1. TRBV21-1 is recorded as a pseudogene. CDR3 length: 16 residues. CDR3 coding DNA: TGTGCCAGCAGCAAAGATTGGCGGGCTCCCAATCAGCCCCAGCATTTT. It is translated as CASSKDWRAPNQPQHF.

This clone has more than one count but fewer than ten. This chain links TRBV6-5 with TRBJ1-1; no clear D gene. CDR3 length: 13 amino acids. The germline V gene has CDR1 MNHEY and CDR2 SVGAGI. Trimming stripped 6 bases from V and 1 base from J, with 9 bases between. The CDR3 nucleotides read TGTGCCAGCAGGATTTACAGGAACACTGAAGCTTTCTTT. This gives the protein CASRIYRNTEAFF.

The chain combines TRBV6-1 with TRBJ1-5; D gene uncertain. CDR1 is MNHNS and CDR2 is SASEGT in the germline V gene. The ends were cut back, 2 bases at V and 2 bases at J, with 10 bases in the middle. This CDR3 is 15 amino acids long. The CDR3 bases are TGTGCCAGCAGTGAACTGTTCCAGGGCAATCAGCCCCAGCATTTT. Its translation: CASSELFQGNQPQHF.

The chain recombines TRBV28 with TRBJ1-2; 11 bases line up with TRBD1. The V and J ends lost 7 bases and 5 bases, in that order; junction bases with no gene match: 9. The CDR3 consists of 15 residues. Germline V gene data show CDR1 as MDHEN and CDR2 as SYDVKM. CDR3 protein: CASTSGQGALYGYTF. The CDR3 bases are TGTGCCAGCACCTCAGGACAGGGGGCCCTGTATGGCTACACCTTC.

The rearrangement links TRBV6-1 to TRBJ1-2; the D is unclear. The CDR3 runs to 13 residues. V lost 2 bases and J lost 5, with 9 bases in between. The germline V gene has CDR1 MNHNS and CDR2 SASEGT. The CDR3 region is CASSESGSYGYTF. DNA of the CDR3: TGTGCCAGCAGTGAAAGCGGGAGTTATGGCTACACCTTC.

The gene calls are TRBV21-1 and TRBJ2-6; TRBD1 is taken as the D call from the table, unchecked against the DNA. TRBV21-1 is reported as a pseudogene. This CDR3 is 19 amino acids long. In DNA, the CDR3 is TGTGCCAGCAGCAACGTCCTCAGGGGGCTTCTCTCTGGGGCCAACGTCCTGACTTTC. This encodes CASSNVLRGLLSGANVLTF.

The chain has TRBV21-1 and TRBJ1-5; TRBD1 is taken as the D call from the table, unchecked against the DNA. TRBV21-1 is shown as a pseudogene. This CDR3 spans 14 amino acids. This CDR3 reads CASSTYCRDQPQHF. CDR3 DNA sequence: TGTGCCAGCAGCACCTACTGCAGGGATCAGCCCCAGCATTTT.